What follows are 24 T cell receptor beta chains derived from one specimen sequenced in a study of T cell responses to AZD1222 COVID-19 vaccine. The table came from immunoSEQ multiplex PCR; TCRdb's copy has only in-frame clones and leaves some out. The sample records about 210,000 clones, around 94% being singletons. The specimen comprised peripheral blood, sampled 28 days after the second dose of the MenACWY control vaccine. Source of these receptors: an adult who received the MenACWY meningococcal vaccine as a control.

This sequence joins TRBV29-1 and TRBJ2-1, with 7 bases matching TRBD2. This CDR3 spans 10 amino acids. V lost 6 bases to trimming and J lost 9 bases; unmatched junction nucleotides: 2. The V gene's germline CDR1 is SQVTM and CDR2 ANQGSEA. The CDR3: CSVGGSEQFF. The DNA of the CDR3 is TGCAGCGTCGGCGGGAGTGAGCAGTTCTTC.

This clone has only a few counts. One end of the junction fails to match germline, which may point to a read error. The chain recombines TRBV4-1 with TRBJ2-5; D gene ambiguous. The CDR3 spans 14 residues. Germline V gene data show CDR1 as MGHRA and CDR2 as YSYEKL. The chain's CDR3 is CASSQVYRAETQYF. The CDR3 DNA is TGCGCCAGCAGTCAAGTTTATAGGGCGGAGACCCAGTACTTC.

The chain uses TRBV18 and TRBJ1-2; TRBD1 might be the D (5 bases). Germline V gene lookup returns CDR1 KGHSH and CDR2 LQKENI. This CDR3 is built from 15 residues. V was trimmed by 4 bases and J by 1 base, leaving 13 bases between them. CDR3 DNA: TGTGCCAGCTCACTGTTTGAGGGGAGTAACTATGGCTACACCTTC. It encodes CASSLFEGSNYGYTF.

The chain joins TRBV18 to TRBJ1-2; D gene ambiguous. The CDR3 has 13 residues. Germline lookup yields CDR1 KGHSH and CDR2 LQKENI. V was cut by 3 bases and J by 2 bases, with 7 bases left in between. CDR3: CASSPDENYGYTF. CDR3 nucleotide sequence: TGTGCCAGCTCACCGGACGAGAACTATGGCTACACCTTC.

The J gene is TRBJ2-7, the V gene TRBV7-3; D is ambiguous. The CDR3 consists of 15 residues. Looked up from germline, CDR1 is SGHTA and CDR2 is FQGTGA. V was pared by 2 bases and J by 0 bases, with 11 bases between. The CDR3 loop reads CASSLAYGSSYEQYF. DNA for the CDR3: TGTGCCAGCAGCTTAGCCTATGGTAGCTCCTACGAGCAGTACTTC.

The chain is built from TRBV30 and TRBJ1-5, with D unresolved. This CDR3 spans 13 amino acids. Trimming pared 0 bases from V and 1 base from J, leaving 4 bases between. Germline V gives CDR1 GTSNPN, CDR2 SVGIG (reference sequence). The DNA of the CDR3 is TGTGCCTGGAGTGTAGGGAGCAATCAGCCCCAGCATTTT. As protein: CAWSVGSNQPQHF.

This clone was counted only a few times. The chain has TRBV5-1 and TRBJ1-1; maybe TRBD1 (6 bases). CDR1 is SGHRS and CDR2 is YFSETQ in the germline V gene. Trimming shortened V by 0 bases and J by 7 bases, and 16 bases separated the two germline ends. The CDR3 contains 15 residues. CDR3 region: CASSLVGRDMSEAFF. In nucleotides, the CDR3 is TGCGCCAGCAGCTTGGTGGGCCGGGACATGAGTGAAGCTTTCTTT.

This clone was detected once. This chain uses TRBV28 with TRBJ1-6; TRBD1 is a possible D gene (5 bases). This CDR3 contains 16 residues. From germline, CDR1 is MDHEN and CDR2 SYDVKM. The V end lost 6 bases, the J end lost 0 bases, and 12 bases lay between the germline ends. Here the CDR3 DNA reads TGTGCCAGCAGACCTTACAGGAGCTCCTATAATTCACCCCTCCACTTT. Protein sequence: CASRPYRSSYNSPLHF. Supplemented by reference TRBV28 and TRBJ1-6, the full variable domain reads DVKVTQSSRYLVKRTGEKVFLECVQDMDHENMFWYRQDPGLGLRLIYFSYDVKMKEKGDIPEGYSVSREKKERFSLILESASTNQTSMYLCASRPYRSSYNSPLHFGNGTRLTVT.

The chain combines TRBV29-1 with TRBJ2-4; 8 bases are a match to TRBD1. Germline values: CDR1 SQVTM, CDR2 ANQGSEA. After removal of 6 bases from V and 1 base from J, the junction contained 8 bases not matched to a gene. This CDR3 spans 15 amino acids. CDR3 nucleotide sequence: TGCAGCGTGGAACAGGGGGACCTGGCCAAAAACATTCAGTACTTC. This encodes CSVEQGDLAKNIQYF.

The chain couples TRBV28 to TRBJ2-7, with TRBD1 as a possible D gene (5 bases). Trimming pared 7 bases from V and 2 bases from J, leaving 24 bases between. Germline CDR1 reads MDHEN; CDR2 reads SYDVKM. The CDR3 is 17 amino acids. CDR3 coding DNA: TGTGCCAGCACCCCAACGGTACTTCAGGGCGACCCCTACGAGCAGTACTTC. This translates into CASTPTVLQGDPYEQYF. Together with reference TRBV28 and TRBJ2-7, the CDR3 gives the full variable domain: DVKVTQSSRYLVKRTGEKVFLECVQDMDHENMFWYRQDPGLGLRLIYFSYDVKMKEKGDIPEGYSVSREKKERFSLILESASTNQTSMYLCASTPTVLQGDPYEQYFGPGTRLTVT.

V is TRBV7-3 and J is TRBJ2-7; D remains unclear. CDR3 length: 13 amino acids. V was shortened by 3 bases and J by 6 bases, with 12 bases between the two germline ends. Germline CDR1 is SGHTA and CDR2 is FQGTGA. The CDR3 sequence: CASSFLAGSEQYF. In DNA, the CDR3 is TGTGCCAGCAGCTTTTTGGCAGGCTCCGAGCAGTACTTC.

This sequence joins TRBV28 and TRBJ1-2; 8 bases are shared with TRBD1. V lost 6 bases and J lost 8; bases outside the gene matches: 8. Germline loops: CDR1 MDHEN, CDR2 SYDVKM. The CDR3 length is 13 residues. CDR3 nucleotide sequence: TGTGCCAGCAGCATGACAGGGGCGGGCGGCTACACCTTC. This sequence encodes CASSMTGAGGYTF.

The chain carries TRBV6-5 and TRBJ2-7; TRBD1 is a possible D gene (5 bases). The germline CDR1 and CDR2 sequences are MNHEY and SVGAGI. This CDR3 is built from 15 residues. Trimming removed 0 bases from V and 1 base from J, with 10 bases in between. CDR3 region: CASSYSLAGSYEQYF. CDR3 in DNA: TGTGCCAGCAGTTACTCACTGGCAGGGTCCTACGAGCAGTACTTC.

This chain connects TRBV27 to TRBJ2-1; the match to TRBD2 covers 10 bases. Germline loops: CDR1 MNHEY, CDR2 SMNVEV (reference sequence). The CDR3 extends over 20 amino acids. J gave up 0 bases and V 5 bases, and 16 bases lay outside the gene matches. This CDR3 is CASSPPEAGGIYSSYNEQFF. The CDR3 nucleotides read TGTGCCAGCAGTCCCCCGGAAGCGGGAGGGATTTATAGCTCCTACAATGAGCAGTTCTTC.

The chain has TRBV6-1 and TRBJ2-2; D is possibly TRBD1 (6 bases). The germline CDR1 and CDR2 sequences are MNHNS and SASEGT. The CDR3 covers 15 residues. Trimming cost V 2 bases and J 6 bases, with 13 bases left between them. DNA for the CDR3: TGTGCCAGCAGTGAATTCAGGGGAAGCGCCGGGGAGCTGTTTTTT. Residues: CASSEFRGSAGELFF.

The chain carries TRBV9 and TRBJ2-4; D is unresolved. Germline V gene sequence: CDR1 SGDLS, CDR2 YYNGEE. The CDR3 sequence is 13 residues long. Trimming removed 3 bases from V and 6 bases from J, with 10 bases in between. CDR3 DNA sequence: TGTGCCAGCAGCGGACCCTCTAGAAACATTCAGTACTTC. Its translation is CASSGPSRNIQYF.

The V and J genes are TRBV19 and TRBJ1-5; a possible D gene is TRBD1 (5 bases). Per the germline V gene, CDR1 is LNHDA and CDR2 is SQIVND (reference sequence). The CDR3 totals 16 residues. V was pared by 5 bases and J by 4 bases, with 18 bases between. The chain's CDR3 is CASSEWRQSSNQPQHF. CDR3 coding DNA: TGTGCCAGTAGTGAGTGGAGACAGTCCTCTAATCAGCCCCAGCATTTT.

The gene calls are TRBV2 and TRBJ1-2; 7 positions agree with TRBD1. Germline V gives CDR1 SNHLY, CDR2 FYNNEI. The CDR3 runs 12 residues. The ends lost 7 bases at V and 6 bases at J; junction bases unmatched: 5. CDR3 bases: TGTGCCAGCACTGACAGGGACCATGGCTACACCTTC. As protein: CASTDRDHGYTF.

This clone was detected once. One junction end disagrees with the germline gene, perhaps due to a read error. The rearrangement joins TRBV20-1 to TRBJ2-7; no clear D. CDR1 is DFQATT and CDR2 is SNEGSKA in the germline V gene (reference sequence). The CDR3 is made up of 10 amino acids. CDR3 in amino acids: CSAREYEQYF. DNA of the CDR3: TGCAGTGCCAGAGAATACGAGCAGTACTTC.

CDR3 in DNA: TGTGCCAGCAGTATGATACAAGCAATCTACGAGCAGTACTTC. Protein sequence: CASSMIQAIYEQYF. J is TRBJ2-7 and V is TRBV6-5; D ambiguous. The CDR3 length is 14 residues. CDR1 and CDR2 (germline): MNHEY, SVGAGI. V lost 5 bases and J 3 bases, leaving 14 bases between the germline ends.

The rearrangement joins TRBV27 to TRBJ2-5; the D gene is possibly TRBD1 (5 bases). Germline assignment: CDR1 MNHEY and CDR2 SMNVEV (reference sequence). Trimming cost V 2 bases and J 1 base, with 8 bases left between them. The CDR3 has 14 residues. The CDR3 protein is CASSLQGPQETQYF. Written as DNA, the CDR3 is TGTGCCAGCAGTTTACAGGGCCCCCAAGAGACCCAGTACTTC.

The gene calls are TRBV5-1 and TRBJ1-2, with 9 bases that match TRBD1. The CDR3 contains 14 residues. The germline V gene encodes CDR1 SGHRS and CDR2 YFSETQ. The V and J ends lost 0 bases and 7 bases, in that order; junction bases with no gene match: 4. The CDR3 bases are TGCGCCAGCAGCTTGGCACAGGGGGCTGCTGGCTACACCTTC. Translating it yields CASSLAQGAAGYTF.

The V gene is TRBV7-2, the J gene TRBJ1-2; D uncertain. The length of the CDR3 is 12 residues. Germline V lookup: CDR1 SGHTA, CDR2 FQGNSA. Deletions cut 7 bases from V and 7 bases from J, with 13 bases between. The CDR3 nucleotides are TGTGCCAGCACCCTTCAGCGAGGTGGCTACACCTTC. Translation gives CASTLQRGGYTF.

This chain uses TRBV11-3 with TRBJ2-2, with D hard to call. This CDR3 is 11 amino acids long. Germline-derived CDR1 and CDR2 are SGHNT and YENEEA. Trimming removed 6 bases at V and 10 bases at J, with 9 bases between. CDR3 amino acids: CASRGTEELFF. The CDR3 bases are TGTGCCAGCAGGGGCACAGAGGAGCTGTTTTTT.